Described below is a single T cell receptor beta chain sequence and its context. The data derive from a study of CD8+CD57+ T cells in acquired aplastic anemia. At the level of the study: Sorted CD4+ and CD8+ cells yielded DNA averaging around 3.5 ug. Read counts for CD4+ cells (from healthy donors) averaged roughly 11 million.

The germline V and J ends were trimmed by 0 bases and 3 bases, with 2 bases remaining between them. This CDR3 has 12 residues. The germline gives CDR1 SGHDN, CDR2 FVKESK. The study profiled TCR beta VDJ and CDR3 using genomic DNA as template. TCRdb fed the reads into MiXCR, producing one record per CDR3 protein. The data contain about 110,000 distinct CDR3 sequences, 40% to 60% of them singletons. V gene TRBV14 combines with J gene TRBJ1-1; D is uncertain. The clonotype was recovered from a human donor in good health, serving as a control. The source material was sorted CD4+, CD8+, or CD8+CD57+ T cells (not recorded which) from PBMCs. CDR3 loop: CASSQEDTEAFF. DNA of the CDR3: TGTGCCAGCAGCCAAGAGGACACTGAAGCTTTCTTT.